These 7 T cell receptor beta chains originate from one sample sequenced in a study of blood T cells in healthy people across ages. Through a sample-barcoded 5' primer and a J-beta primer mix, a second PCR was run for roughly 6 to 12 cycles. In TCRdb, the 5' RACE reads were re-called with MiXCR into one record per CDR3 protein. This table has roughly 1.4 million distinct CDR3 sequences, approximately 63% appearing once. Material for sequencing was blood. The receptor set was obtained from a man in his late teens or twenties in good health.

The count of this clonotype is one. The rearrangement links TRBV7-9 to TRBJ1-1; D may be TRBD1 (6 bases). V lost 5 bases, J lost 1 base, and 14 bases lay in between. The CDR3 loop spans 15 amino acids. Germline CDR1 is SEHNR and CDR2 is FQNEAQ (reference sequence). CDR3 protein: CASSDPGRGNTEAFF. The CDR3 nucleotides read TGTGCCAGCAGCGACCCGGGCAGGGGGAACACTGAAGCTTTCTTT.

This clonotype was seen only a few times. The chain uses TRBV6-5 and TRBJ1-4; unclear D gene. Germline values: CDR1 MNHEY, CDR2 SVGAGI. V lost 0 bases to trimming and J lost 0 bases, with 5 bases between them. The CDR3 is made up of 15 amino acids. DNA of the CDR3: TGTGCCAGCAGTTACTCCAGTGCAACTAATGAAAAACTGTTTTTT. It translates to CASSYSSATNEKLFF.

The chain uses TRBV28 and TRBJ2-1; 9 bases align to TRBD2. The length of the CDR3 is 15 residues. V lost 7 bases and J lost 2; bases outside the gene matches: 6. The germline gives CDR1 MDHEN, CDR2 SYDVKM. CDR3 region: CASTWGGGAYNEQFF. In DNA form, the CDR3 reads TGTGCCAGCACCTGGGGCGGGGGGGCCTACAATGAGCAGTTCTTC.

Written as DNA, the CDR3 is TGTGCCAGCAGCTTCGGTCTAGCGGGAGGGGGGTCCACAGATACGCAGTATTTT. Its protein is CASSFGLAGGGSTDTQYF. The J gene is TRBJ2-3, the V gene TRBV7-8; 12 bases match TRBD2. CDR1 and CDR2 (germline): SGHVS, FQNEAQ. Unmatched junction bases numbered 9, after V lost 3 bases and J lost 2 bases. This CDR3 contains 18 residues.

As DNA, the CDR3 is TGTGCCATCAGTGACAGGGGAGTACTGTTTTTT. Amino acid sequence: CAISDRGVLFF. The chain recombines TRBV10-3 with TRBJ1-4, with D perhaps TRBD1 (6 bases). V lost 3 bases and J 13 bases, leaving 9 bases between the germline ends. CDR3 length: 11 amino acids. CDR1 is ENHRY and CDR2 is SYGVKD in the germline V gene.

This chain connects TRBV20-1 to TRBJ2-7; TRBD2 aligns across 13 bases. With 6 bases clipped from V and 9 bases from J, the junction kept 17 bases outside the gene matches. This CDR3 is 16 amino acids long. The V gene's germline CDR1 is DFQATT and CDR2 SNEGSKA (reference sequence). In DNA form, the CDR3 reads TGCAGTGCACCCTGGACTAGCGGGAGATCCTACGATAGGCAGTACTTC. Translating it yields CSAPWTSGRSYDRQYF.

This chain links TRBV29-1 with TRBJ2-7, with D perhaps matching TRBD1 (6 bases). The CDR3 is 11 residues long. Between the trimmed V and J ends, which lost 5 bases and 3 bases, there was a span of 8 bases. The V gene's germline CDR1 is SQVTM and CDR2 ANQGSEA. CDR3 sequence reads: CSVWTDYEQYF. The CDR3 bases are TGCAGCGTTTGGACAGACTACGAGCAGTACTTC.